This TCR beta chain was retrieved from a study of blood T cells in healthy people across ages. A second PCR, run for roughly 7 to 12 cycles, used a sample-barcoded 5' primer plus a J-beta primer mix. Each CDR3 protein gets one entry after TCRdb re-called the 5' RACE reads with MiXCR. The sample records about 1.8 million distinct CDR3 sequences, about 50% being singletons. The CDR3 totals 15 residues. The germline V gene has CDR1 DFQATT and CDR2 SNEGSKA (reference sequence). With 1 base removed from V and 5 bases from J, the gap between germline ends came to 17 bases. The sequence derives from a woman aged 40 to 55 in good health. The J gene is TRBJ1-2, the V gene TRBV20-1; no definite D call. Sequencing was done on a sample of blood. The CDR3 DNA reads TGCAGTGCTAGAGCCCCTTTCTCGCTTCTGTATGGCTACACCTTC. Translated: CSARAPFSLLYGYTF.